One and the same sample provided the 10 T cell receptor beta chains below, sequenced in a study of blood T cells in healthy people across ages. Then a second PCR, running about 6 to 12 cycles, was carried out with a sample-barcoded 5' primer and a J-beta primer mix. Each CDR3 protein is one row after TCRdb ran MiXCR on the 5' RACE reads. Of 1.5 million or so distinct CDR3 sequences in the sample, 40% to 50% were seen once. The sequenced sample was blood. These receptors were collected from a woman aged 18-29 years in good health.

This clonotype was counted ten times or more. The genes are TRBV10-3 and TRBJ2-3, with TRBD1 matching over 7 bases. With V trimmed by 10 bases and J by 1 base, 5 bases remained unmatched. Germline V lookup: CDR1 ENHRY, CDR2 SYGVKD. The CDR3 spans 13 residues. CDR3 residues: CATLGQGTDTQYF. The DNA for the CDR3 is TGTGCCACCCTCGGACAGGGCACAGATACGCAGTATTTT.

The CDR3 nucleotides read TGCAGTGCCAGATCGTTCGTGGATGAGCAGTTCTTC. Translating gives CSARSFVDEQFF. The rearrangement links TRBV20-1 to TRBJ2-1; D is ambiguous. The V gene's germline CDR1 is DFQATT and CDR2 SNEGSKA (reference sequence). Trimming shortened V by 6 bases and J by 8 bases, and 14 bases separated the two germline ends. This CDR3 has 12 residues.

The chain links TRBV6-1 to TRBJ2-1; D not certain. The ends were cut back, 3 bases at V and 8 bases at J, with 11 bases in the middle. The CDR3 is 13 amino acids. Germline V lookup: CDR1 MNHNS, CDR2 SASEGT. CDR3 sequence: CASSEDPRDEQFF. The CDR3, as DNA: TGTGCCAGCAGTGAGGACCCTAGGGATGAGCAGTTCTTC.

The chain combines TRBV20-1 with TRBJ2-3, with a tentative D call TRBD2 (5 bases). This CDR3 is 15 amino acids long. The V gene lost 5 bases and the J gene lost 5 bases, with 20 bases spanning the gap. Germline CDR1 reads DFQATT; CDR2 reads SNEGSKA (reference sequence). CDR3 DNA sequence: TGCAGTGCTTCTTTGGGATCTAGAGCGGTAGATACGCAGTATTTT. As protein: CSASLGSRAVDTQYF.

This chain links TRBV5-1 with TRBJ2-3; TRBD1 aligns across 8 bases. V trimming: 4 bases; J trimming: 0 bases; junction bases outside the gene matches: 4. The CDR3 totals 15 residues. From germline, CDR1 is SGHRS and CDR2 YFSETQ. The DNA of the CDR3 is TGCGCCAGCAGCGCCGGACAGGGCAGCACAGATACGCAGTATTTT. This codes for CASSAGQGSTDTQYF.

The chain has TRBV20-1 and TRBJ2-1; D is possibly TRBD2 (5 bases). V was trimmed by 0 bases and J by 0 bases, leaving 12 bases between them. Germline lookup yields CDR1 DFQATT and CDR2 SNEGSKA (reference sequence). The CDR3 loop spans 16 amino acids. The CDR3 here is CSARDPLGSSYNEQFF. CDR3 sequence (DNA): TGCAGTGCTAGAGATCCTTTGGGGAGCTCCTACAATGAGCAGTTCTTC.

Of note for this clonotype: Germline and junction disagree at one end, which may indicate a read error. The CDR3 nucleotides read TGTGCCAGCTCCCCACGAGGTCAGCCGGCGGTGGGAACATACGAGCAGTACTTC. Protein sequence: CASSPRGQPAVGTYEQYF. The chain couples TRBV18 to TRBJ2-7; D not certain. Germline V lookup: CDR1 KGHSH, CDR2 LQKENI. This CDR3 has 18 amino acids. The full variable domain, with the rest looked up from reference TRBV18 and TRBJ2-7, is NAGVMQNPRHLVRRRGQEARLRCSPMKGHSHVYWYRQLPEEGLKFMVYLQKENIIDESGMPKERFSAEFPKEGPSILRIQQVVRGDSAAYFCASSPRGQPAVGTYEQYFGPGTRLTVT.

This clonotype has just a few counts. The genes are TRBV10-3 and TRBJ1-5; TRBD1 matches 7 bases. V was clipped by 4 bases and J by 7 bases; unmatched bases: 19. The germline gives CDR1 ENHRY, CDR2 SYGVKD. The CDR3 is 18 residues long. The CDR3 DNA reads TGTGCCATCAGTGGCGGCCTGCTGGCCGGGAGACAGGGACAGCCCCAGCATTTT. Its protein is CAISGGLLAGRQGQPQHF.

This clonotype was found once. The genes are TRBV6-2 or TRBV6-3 and TRBJ2-7; 9 nucleotides align to TRBD2. The CDR3 consists of 14 residues. The germline gives CDR1 MNHEY, CDR2 SVGEGT. After removal of 5 bases from V and 7 bases from J, the junction contained 9 bases not matched to a gene. The CDR3 reads CASSDRAGGAEQYF. The CDR3 DNA follows: TGTGCCAGCAGTGACCGCGCGGGAGGGGCGGAGCAGTACTTC.

V and J are TRBV24-1 and TRBJ2-1; possible D gene TRBD2, 5 bases. Germline lookup yields CDR1 KGHDR and CDR2 SFDVKD. The CDR3 covers 14 residues. Trimming took 4 bases from V and 7 from J, leaving 13 bases between them. The CDR3: CATSDPPEGNEQFF. The CDR3 DNA reads TGTGCCACCAGTGACCCCCCAGAGGGTAATGAGCAGTTCTTC.